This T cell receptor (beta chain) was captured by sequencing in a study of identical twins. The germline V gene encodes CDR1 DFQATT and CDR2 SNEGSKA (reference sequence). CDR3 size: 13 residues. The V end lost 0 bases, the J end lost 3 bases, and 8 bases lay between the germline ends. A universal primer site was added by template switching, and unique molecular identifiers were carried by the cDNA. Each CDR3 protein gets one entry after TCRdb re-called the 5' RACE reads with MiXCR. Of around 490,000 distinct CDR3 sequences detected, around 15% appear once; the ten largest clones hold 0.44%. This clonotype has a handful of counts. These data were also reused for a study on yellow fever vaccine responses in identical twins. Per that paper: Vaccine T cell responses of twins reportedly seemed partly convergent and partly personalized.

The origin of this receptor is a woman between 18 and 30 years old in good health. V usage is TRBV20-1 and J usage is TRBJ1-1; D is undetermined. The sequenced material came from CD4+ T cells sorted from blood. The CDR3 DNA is TGCAGTGCTAGAGAAGGCACGGACACTGAAGCTTTCTTT. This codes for CSAREGTDTEAFF.